What follows are 30 T cell receptor beta chains derived from one specimen sequenced in a study of OX40 agonist ivuxolimab in advanced cancers. Some clones are missing from TCRdb's copy, which holds only in-frame ones; the method was immunoSEQ multiplex PCR. Here the sample spans tens of thousands of clones, around 84% being singletons. The starting material was CD4+ or CD8+ T cells sorted from blood, obtained in a trial of the OX40 agonist ivuxolimab. Source of these receptors: an adult with an advanced solid tumor such as melanoma, head and neck, liver or kidney cancer.

The J gene is TRBJ2-4, the V gene TRBV12-1; TRBD1 is the table's D call, not checked against the DNA. TRBV12-1 is an annotated pseudogene. This CDR3 comprises 16 residues. CDR3 bases: TGTGCCAGCAGCTTTGGGGGCGATTTAGCCAAAAACATTCAGTACTTC. This encodes CASSFGGDLAKNIQYF.

Here the CDR3 reads CASSYSGLANEKLFF. The CDR3 DNA reads TGTGCCAGCAGTTACTCAGGTTTAGCTAATGAAAAACTGTTTTTT. V and J are TRBV6-6 and TRBJ1-4, with D unclear. This CDR3 has 15 residues. Germline V gene sequence: CDR1 MNHNY, CDR2 SVGAGI (reference sequence). Deletions cut 0 bases from V and 3 bases from J, with 8 bases between.

This chain uses TRBV18 with TRBJ1-1, with TRBD1 identical over 9 bases. Germline-derived CDR1 and CDR2 are KGHSH and LQKENI. V lost 4 bases, J lost 4 bases, and 7 bases stayed unmatched. The CDR3 is 15 amino acids. The CDR3 here is CASSRRTGVGTEAFF. CDR3 coding DNA: TGTGCCAGCTCACGAAGGACAGGGGTGGGCACTGAAGCTTTCTTT.

The genes are TRBV19 and TRBJ1-5; a possible D gene is TRBD1 (5 bases). The V end was cut by 6 bases, the J end by 1 base, with 10 bases between. The CDR3 is made up of 14 amino acids. Germline V CDR1 and CDR2: LNHDA, SQIVND (reference sequence). The CDR3 bases are TGTGCCAGTAGCCTTGGGGACAGCAATCAGCCCCAGCATTTT. It is translated as CASSLGDSNQPQHF.

J is TRBJ1-1 and V is TRBV5-1, with D unclear. Trimming removed 1 base from V and 1 base from J, with 8 bases in between. Germline assignment: CDR1 SGHRS and CDR2 YFSETQ. This CDR3 has 14 residues. The CDR3 DNA reads TGCGCCAGCAGCTTGACTACAGAGAACACTGAAGCTTTCTTT. Encoded protein: CASSLTTENTEAFF.

The chain is built from TRBV27 and TRBJ2-7; D might be TRBD1 (6 bases). V was shortened by 3 bases and J by 0 bases, with 9 bases between the two germline ends. The germline V gene has CDR1 MNHEY and CDR2 SMNVEV (reference sequence). The CDR3 totals 14 residues. CDR3 in DNA: TGTGCCAGCAGTTTCGGGGACAACTCCTACGAGCAGTACTTC. It yields the protein CASSFGDNSYEQYF.

The chain recombines TRBV15 with TRBJ1-1, with 8 positions matching TRBD1. This CDR3 has 17 amino acids. V lost 0 bases to trimming and J lost 0 bases; unmatched junction nucleotides: 6. Germline loops: CDR1 LNHNV, CDR2 YYDKDF (reference sequence). As DNA, the CDR3 is TGTGCCACCAGCAGAGATCCCCGGACAGGGCTGAACACTGAAGCTTTCTTT. Residues: CATSRDPRTGLNTEAFF.

CDR3 sequence reads: CASSPTGDTIYF. The CDR3 bases are TGCGCCAGCAGCCCCACTGGGGACACCATATATTTT. This rearrangement joins TRBV4-3 to TRBJ1-3; D unclear. V was shortened by 4 bases and J by 8 bases, with 9 bases between the two germline ends. The CDR3 consists of 12 residues. Germline CDR1 LGHNA, CDR2 YSLEER.

The rearrangement links TRBV6-5 to TRBJ1-3; tentatively, D is TRBD1 (5 bases). Trimming pared 6 bases from V and 1 base from J, leaving 13 bases between. The germline V gene encodes CDR1 MNHEY and CDR2 SVGAGI. The CDR3 is made up of 15 amino acids. CDR3 region: CASRSGRTSGNTIYF. As DNA, the CDR3 is TGTGCCAGCAGATCAGGGAGAACGTCTGGAAACACCATATATTTT.

The chain carries TRBV19 and TRBJ1-1; 8 bases map to TRBD1. This CDR3 has 17 amino acids. Germline CDR1 LNHDA, CDR2 SQIVND (reference sequence). V lost 4 bases and J lost 0; bases outside the gene matches: 10. Written as DNA, the CDR3 is TGTGCCAGTAGTACTCGGACAGGGAGGACCTTGAACACTGAAGCTTTCTTT. Amino acid sequence: CASSTRTGRTLNTEAFF.

This chain connects TRBV7-6 to TRBJ2-4, with 10 bases aligning to TRBD2. V trimming: 4 bases; J trimming: 6 bases; junction bases outside the gene matches: 9. CDR3 length: 16 residues. CDR1 and CDR2 (germline): SGHVS, FNYEAQ. CDR3 sequence: CASSSLLAGRGNIQYF. Written as DNA, the CDR3 is TGTGCCAGCAGCTCCCTACTAGCGGGACGGGGAAACATTCAGTACTTC.

The chain recombines TRBV5-4 with TRBJ1-4; D gene ambiguous. Trimming took 9 bases from V and 8 from J, leaving 20 bases between them. The CDR3 is 14 amino acids. Germline-derived CDR1 and CDR2 are SGHNT and YYREEE (reference sequence). The DNA of the CDR3 is TGTGCCACCACACAACCGGGCCGGGGAGAAAAACTGTTTTTT. This sequence encodes CATTQPGRGEKLFF.

The CDR3 region has the DNA TGCGCCAGCCAACGAGGGAACACTGAAAAACTGTTTTTT. Translation: CASQRGNTEKLFF. V and J are TRBV10-1 and TRBJ1-4; D unclear. The CDR3 covers 13 residues. The V end was cut by 8 bases, the J end by 7 bases, with 14 bases between. CDR1 is WNHNN and CDR2 is SYGVQD in the germline V gene (reference sequence).

This chain links TRBV19 with TRBJ2-1; D is perhaps TRBD2 (7 bases). The V end lost 2 bases, the J end lost 9 bases, and 11 bases lay between the germline ends. The CDR3 is 13 residues long. Germline values: CDR1 LNHDA, CDR2 SQIVND (reference sequence). CDR3 DNA: TGTGCCAGTAGTATAACGGGGGGCGGTGAGCAGTTCTTC. It specifies CASSITGGGEQFF.

The CDR3 DNA follows: TGTGCCTGGTCCCAGGGCGGGCCTGAAGCTTTCTTT. This codes for CAWSQGGPEAFF. The V and J genes are TRBV30 and TRBJ1-1; a weak D match, TRBD1 (5 bases). The ends were cut back, 5 bases at V and 6 bases at J, with 13 bases in the middle. Germline V gene lookup returns CDR1 GTSNPN and CDR2 SVGIG (reference sequence). The CDR3 totals 12 residues.

The V gene is TRBV5-1, the J gene TRBJ1-1; TRBD1 aligns across 8 bases. CDR1 is SGHRS and CDR2 is YFSETQ in the germline V gene. The CDR3 length is 15 residues. With V trimmed by 7 bases and J by 0 bases, 8 bases remained unmatched. The CDR3 coding sequence is TGCGCCAGCTCCCACAGGGGGACAATGAACACTGAAGCTTTCTTT. Translating it yields CASSHRGTMNTEAFF.

The chain has TRBV9 and TRBJ2-1; either TRBD1 or TRBD2 may supply D (5 bases each). Germline V gives CDR1 SGDLS, CDR2 YYNGEE. V was trimmed by 0 bases and J by 9 bases, leaving 7 bases between them. There are 12 residues in the CDR3. CDR3 nucleotides: TGTGCCAGCAGCGTAGAGGGGACTGAGCAGTTCTTC. It yields the protein CASSVEGTEQFF.

This chain links TRBV11-2 with TRBJ2-7; D is possibly TRBD2 (6 bases). The germline V gene encodes CDR1 SGHAT and CDR2 FQNNGV. V was trimmed by 1 base and J by 6 bases, leaving 13 bases between them. There are 14 residues in the CDR3. The DNA of the CDR3 is TGTGCCAGCAGCTTAGTAACGCTGGGGGGCGAGCAGTACTTC. It specifies CASSLVTLGGEQYF.

The chain carries TRBV10-2 and TRBJ2-1, with TRBD2 matching over 12 bases. J gave up 13 bases and V 6 bases, and 7 bases lay outside the gene matches. CDR1 is WSHSY, CDR2 SAAADI, per germline. CDR3 length equals 13 residues. CDR3 protein: CASRAGLAGIQFF. DNA for the CDR3: TGCGCCAGCAGAGCCGGACTAGCGGGGATCCAGTTCTTC.

This chain uses TRBV4-3 with TRBJ2-2; unclear D gene. The germline V gene has CDR1 LGHNA and CDR2 YSLEER. The CDR3 totals 15 residues. Deletions cut 1 base from V and 6 bases from J, with 12 bases between. The CDR3 sequence: CASSQGPVTAGELFF. DNA of the CDR3: TGCGCCAGCAGCCAAGGTCCCGTGACTGCCGGGGAGCTGTTTTTT.

V usage is TRBV7-6 and J usage is TRBJ2-6, with unresolved D. This CDR3 has 15 amino acids. The V end lost 3 bases, the J end lost 0 bases, and 6 bases lay between the germline ends. Germline V gene sequence: CDR1 SGHVS, CDR2 FNYEAQ. Written as DNA, the CDR3 is TGTGCCAGCAGCTTTTCGGTCTCTGGGGCCAACGTCCTGACTTTC. This translates into CASSFSVSGANVLTF.

The chain employs TRBV2 and TRBJ2-2; D is perhaps TRBD2 (5 bases). Germline assignment: CDR1 SNHLY and CDR2 FYNNEI. The CDR3 runs 14 residues. V lost 7 bases and J 2 bases, leaving 11 bases between the germline ends. CDR3 loop: CASTSGFNTGELFF. The CDR3 bases are TGTGCCAGCACTTCGGGGTTTAACACCGGGGAGCTGTTTTTT.

V usage is TRBV7-9 and J usage is TRBJ2-1; the D is unclear. Germline-derived CDR1 and CDR2 are SEHNR and FQNEAQ (reference sequence). CDR3 length: 14 amino acids. Deletions cut 3 bases from V and 3 bases from J, with 9 bases between. CDR3 DNA sequence: TGTGCCAGCAGCTTCAACTACGGCTACAATGAGCAGTTCTTC. It is translated as CASSFNYGYNEQFF.

The rearrangement links TRBV9 to TRBJ1-6; the D is unclear. The V and J ends lost 3 bases and 2 bases respectively, with 6 bases between them. The germline gives CDR1 SGDLS, CDR2 YYNGEE. CDR3 length equals 14 residues. Written as DNA, the CDR3 is TGTGCCAGCAGCGGACCAACCTATAATTCACCCCTCCACTTT. This translates into CASSGPTYNSPLHF.

The CDR3 loop reads CAFSTLNYGYTF. The CDR3 coding sequence is TGTGCCTTTTCGACCCTGAACTATGGCTACACCTTC. This chain links TRBV30 with TRBJ1-2, with D hard to call. The ends were cut back, 7 bases at V and 2 bases at J, with 11 bases in the middle. Germline V lookup: CDR1 GTSNPN, CDR2 SVGIG (reference sequence). CDR3 length equals 12 residues.

The rearrangement uses TRBV10-3 and TRBJ2-2; D uncertain. Germline CDR1 ENHRY, CDR2 SYGVKD. Trimming took 10 bases from V and 2 from J, leaving 17 bases between them. The CDR3 has 15 residues. CDR3 nucleotide sequence: TGTGCCACCCACCACACCGTCGGTAACACCGGGGAGCTGTTTTTT. It translates to CATHHTVGNTGELFF.

This rearrangement joins TRBV7-2 to TRBJ2-3; D may be TRBD1 (5 bases). The CDR3 is 13 residues long. Trimming left V 6 bases short and J 0 bases short, with 7 bases between. The germline V gene encodes CDR1 SGHTA and CDR2 FQGNSA. CDR3 in DNA: TGTGCCAGCAGGGGGCCGAGCACAGATACGCAGTATTTT. It codes for CASRGPSTDTQYF.

Only one count was recorded for this clone. V usage is TRBV30 and J usage is TRBJ1-3; 8 positions agree with TRBD1. The CDR3 is 14 amino acids. Unmatched junction bases numbered 3, after V lost 3 bases and J lost 2 bases. CDR1 GTSNPN and CDR2 SVGIG come from the germline V gene (reference sequence). CDR3 nucleotide sequence: TGTGCCTGGAGGGGACAGGCCCCTGGAAACACCATATATTTT. This encodes CAWRGQAPGNTIYF.

The chain employs TRBV7-9 and TRBJ2-1, with 14 bases aligning to TRBD2. Trimming took 5 bases from V and 9 from J; bases not matched to a gene: 12. There are 17 residues in the CDR3. Looked up from germline, CDR1 is SEHNR and CDR2 is FQNEAQ (reference sequence). DNA of the CDR3: TGTGCCAGCAGCGTCAGACCGGGACTAGCGGGAGCGAGTGAGCAGTTCTTC. Translated, it gives CASSVRPGLAGASEQFF.

This clone was observed once. The V call is TRBV29-1, the J call TRBJ2-1, with D tentatively TRBD1 or TRBD2 (5 bases each). Trimming took off 6 bases at V and 9 bases at J, with 18 bases between the two ends. CDR1 and CDR2 (germline): SQVTM, ANQGSEA. This CDR3 is built from 13 residues. DNA for the CDR3: TGCAGCGTCACCCGAGCCGGGGCTGGTGAGCAGTTCTTC. Its protein is CSVTRAGAGEQFF.